These 21 T cell receptor beta chains originate from one sample sequenced in a study of blood T cell repertoires in COVID-19. Produced via immunoSEQ multiplex PCR; TCRdb's table is partial and in-frame only. The table includes some 330,000 clones, approximately 89% detected once. The material sequenced was PBMCs or T cells enriched from blood (not recorded which). The receptor set was obtained from a man aged 35-49 years in a cohort exposed to, infected with or recovered from COVID-19 (not recorded which).

The chain employs TRBV5-6 and TRBJ2-1; TRBD1 aligns across 7 bases. J gave up 7 bases and V 4 bases, and 8 bases lay outside the gene matches. CDR3 length: 14 residues. Germline assignment: CDR1 SGHDT and CDR2 YYEEEE. The CDR3 nucleotides are TGTGCCAGCAGCCGTCGACAGGGCGGGAATGAGCAGTTCTTC. As protein: CASSRRQGGNEQFF.

V and J are TRBV21-1 and TRBJ2-1; the table's D call TRBD2 went unverified against the DNA. TRBV21-1 corresponds to a pseudogene. The CDR3 runs to 17 residues. DNA for the CDR3: TGTGCCAGCAGCTCCCGAAGGGGGTGCGGGAGATATCATGAGCAGTTCTTC. As protein: CASSSRRGCGRYHEQFF.

The rearrangement uses TRBV7-2 and TRBJ2-3; D perhaps matches TRBD1 (6 bases). V dropped 5 bases and J dropped 0 bases, with 12 bases sitting between them. Per the germline V gene, CDR1 is SGHTA and CDR2 is FQGNSA. The CDR3 is made up of 15 amino acids. The CDR3 protein is CASSIQGSSTDTQYF. The CDR3 coding sequence is TGTGCCAGCAGCATACAGGGTTCTAGCACAGATACGCAGTATTTT.

The chain's CDR3 is CASSQSLGSTSSETQYF. The CDR3 DNA is TGTGCCAGCAGCCAATCCCTCGGCTCGACTAGCTCAGAGACCCAGTACTTC. V and J are TRBV3-1 (or the pseudogene TRBV3-2) and TRBJ2-5, with TRBD2 identical over 7 bases. CDR3 length: 17 residues. The ends lost 2 bases at V and 4 bases at J; junction bases unmatched: 13. Germline loops: CDR1 LGHDT, CDR2 YNNKEL (reference sequence).

The chain employs TRBV2 and TRBJ2-7, with 8 positions matching TRBD2. This CDR3 is 14 amino acids long. CDR1 is SNHLY and CDR2 is FYNNEI in the germline V gene. V lost 8 bases and J lost 0; bases outside the gene matches: 6. CDR3 coding DNA: TGTGCCAGCGCCAGTAGCGGGAACTCCTACGAGCAGTACTTC. Amino acids: CASASSGNSYEQYF.

In this sample, this clone turned up once. The chain is built from TRBV6-5 and TRBJ1-2; a possible D gene is TRBD1 (6 bases). CDR1 and CDR2 (germline): MNHEY, SVGAGI. Deletions cut 6 bases from V and 4 bases from J, with 9 bases between. The CDR3 is 12 residues long. As DNA, the CDR3 is TGTGCCAGCAGCCTACAGGGCTATGGCTACACCTTC. This sequence encodes CASSLQGYGYTF.

The chain couples TRBV7-9 to TRBJ1-4, with unresolved D. CDR1 SEHNR and CDR2 FQNEAQ come from the germline V gene (reference sequence). The CDR3 has 15 residues. V was pared by 4 bases and J by 8 bases, with 17 bases between. CDR3 sequence (DNA): TGTGCCAGCAGCTCCAAGGGTTATGGAGGCGAAAAACTGTTTTTT. Its translation is CASSSKGYGGEKLFF.

The rearrangement links TRBV3-1 (or the pseudogene TRBV3-2) to TRBJ2-1, with 9 bases identical to TRBD1. In germline, CDR1 is LGHDT, CDR2 YNNKEL (reference sequence). This CDR3 contains 14 residues. J was trimmed by 7 bases and V by 4 bases; bases with no gene match: 5. Here the CDR3 reads CASSPGQGLNEQFF. CDR3 sequence (DNA): TGTGCCAGCAGCCCTGGACAGGGGTTAAATGAGCAGTTCTTC.

This clone was seen only a few times. The gene calls are TRBV5-1 and TRBJ1-2, with D unclear. The CDR3 spans 16 residues. Germline V gene lookup returns CDR1 SGHRS and CDR2 YFSETQ. Trimming shortened V by 1 base and J by 0 bases, and 13 bases separated the two germline ends. The DNA of the CDR3 is TGCGCCAGCAGCTTGCAGGCAAAAAACCCTAACTATGGCTACACCTTC. It codes for CASSLQAKNPNYGYTF. The full variable domain, rest sourced from reference TRBV5-1 and TRBJ1-2, is KAGVTQTPRYLIKTRGQQVTLSCSPISGHRSVSWYQQTPGQGLQFLFEYFSETQRNKGNFPGRFSGRQFSNSRSEMNVSTLELGDSALYLCASSLQAKNPNYGYTFGSGTRLTVV.

V and J are TRBV28 and TRBJ1-5; D is possibly TRBD1 (5 bases). Germline values: CDR1 MDHEN, CDR2 SYDVKM. The CDR3 totals 16 residues. The ends were cut back, 2 bases at V and 2 bases at J, with 13 bases in the middle. The CDR3 sequence: CASSLGLGGGNQPQHF. CDR3 DNA sequence: TGTGCCAGCAGTTTAGGGCTCGGGGGTGGCAATCAGCCCCAGCATTTT.

This clone was detected only once. The V and J genes are TRBV27 and TRBJ1-2; D ambiguous. In germline, CDR1 is MNHEY, CDR2 SMNVEV (reference sequence). The CDR3 is 13 residues long. Trimming removed 2 bases at V and 7 bases at J, with 11 bases between. CDR3 in DNA: TGTGCCAGCAGTTTACAGGCCCAATCTGGCTACACCTTC. This gives the protein CASSLQAQSGYTF.

The chain joins TRBV19 to TRBJ2-7, with 7 bases matching TRBD1. The CDR3 spans 14 residues. V was clipped by 4 bases and J by 5 bases; unmatched bases: 8. The germline gives CDR1 LNHDA, CDR2 SQIVND (reference sequence). The CDR3 sequence: CASSNRTGVNEQYF. The CDR3 DNA sequence: TGTGCCAGTAGTAACCGTACAGGGGTAAACGAGCAGTACTTC.

This clone came up once. V usage is TRBV18 and J usage is TRBJ2-1, with D unresolved. CDR1 KGHSH and CDR2 LQKENI come from the germline V gene. CDR3 length: 14 amino acids. V was shortened by 5 bases and J by 7 bases, with 15 bases between the two germline ends. The CDR3 is CASSSMDSLNEQFF. Written as DNA, the CDR3 is TGTGCCAGCTCATCGATGGATAGCTTAAATGAGCAGTTCTTC.

CDR3 coding DNA: TGTGCCAGTAGCTCAGGGGCTAACTATGGCTACACCTTC. This codes for CASSSGANYGYTF. The chain uses TRBV19 and TRBJ1-2, with D maybe TRBD1 (6 bases). The CDR3 has 13 residues. Germline V lookup: CDR1 LNHDA, CDR2 SQIVND (reference sequence). V lost 6 bases and J lost 0, with 8 bases in between. The full variable domain, with the rest looked up from reference TRBV19 and TRBJ1-2, is DGGITQSPKYLFRKEGQNVTLSCEQNLNHDAMYWYRQDPGQGLRLIYYSQIVNDFQKGDIAEGYSVSREKKESFPLTVTSAQKNPTAFYLCASSSGANYGYTFGSGTRLTVV.

Comment on this clone: Other DNA sequences in the sample encode the same CDR3. The chain uses TRBV27 and TRBJ1-1, with D possibly being TRBD1 (6 bases). From germline, CDR1 is MNHEY and CDR2 SMNVEV (reference sequence). This CDR3 is 12 amino acids long. The V and J ends lost 5 bases and 4 bases respectively, with 8 bases between them. CDR3 protein: CASSLRGTEAFF. The CDR3 DNA follows: TGTGCCAGCAGTCTCAGGGGCACTGAAGCTTTCTTT.

The J gene is TRBJ1-1, the V gene TRBV27, with TRBD1 identical over 8 bases. Germline loops: CDR1 MNHEY, CDR2 SMNVEV (reference sequence). With V trimmed by 5 bases and J by 5 bases, 10 bases remained unmatched. This CDR3 has 15 amino acids. The CDR3 DNA is TGTGCCAGCAGTCCACAGGGGGGAAGGAGGACTGAAGCTTTCTTT. This encodes CASSPQGGRRTEAFF.

This clone has only a few counts. The chain joins TRBV21-1 to TRBJ2-7; the table names TRBD2, a call not compared with the DNA. TRBV21-1 is an annotated pseudogene. This CDR3 region has 14 residues. This chain's CDR3 is CASSYRLKTYEQYF. The CDR3 bases are TGTGCCAGCAGCTATCGGTTGAAAACCTACGAGCAGTACTTC.

The rearrangement links TRBV28 to TRBJ2-5; 8 positions match TRBD2. The CDR3 is 13 residues long. The V segment lost 5 bases and the J segment 4 bases; nucleotides outside the gene matches: 3. Germline lookup yields CDR1 MDHEN and CDR2 SYDVKM. The CDR3 DNA sequence: TGTGCCAGCAGTGGCGGGAGGTTAGAGACCCAGTACTTC. Its translation is CASSGGRLETQYF.

In its sample, this clone was seen once. The chain employs TRBV5-1 and TRBJ1-6; D is possibly TRBD1 (5 bases). Germline V gene data show CDR1 as SGHRS and CDR2 as YFSETQ. The CDR3 extends over 16 amino acids. V lost 4 bases to trimming and J lost 7 bases, with 18 bases between them. CDR3 sequence reads: CASSPQMRGSNSPLHF. The CDR3 nucleotides are TGCGCCAGCAGCCCTCAGATGCGGGGGTCAAATTCACCCCTCCACTTT. The full variable domain, its missing parts supplied by reference TRBV5-1 and TRBJ1-6, is KAGVTQTPRYLIKTRGQQVTLSCSPISGHRSVSWYQQTPGQGLQFLFEYFSETQRNKGNFPGRFSGRQFSNSRSEMNVSTLELGDSALYLCASSPQMRGSNSPLHFGNGTRLTVT.

The rearrangement uses TRBV5-4 and TRBJ2-2; D is perhaps TRBD2 (6 bases). With 0 bases removed from V and 2 bases from J, the gap between germline ends came to 11 bases. The germline CDR1 and CDR2 sequences are SGHNT and YYREEE (reference sequence). The CDR3 consists of 16 residues. The chain's CDR3 is CASSLAGVDNTGELFF. CDR3 in DNA: TGTGCCAGCAGCTTGGCGGGAGTTGATAACACCGGGGAGCTGTTTTTT.

The chain recombines TRBV2 with TRBJ1-2; D not certain. The V gene's germline CDR1 is SNHLY and CDR2 FYNNEI. The CDR3 loop spans 14 amino acids. V lost 6 bases to trimming and J lost 5 bases, with 16 bases between them. As DNA, the CDR3 is TGTGCCAGCAGACCCCAAGGGCCGGGGTATGGCTACACCTTC. Protein product: CASRPQGPGYGYTF.